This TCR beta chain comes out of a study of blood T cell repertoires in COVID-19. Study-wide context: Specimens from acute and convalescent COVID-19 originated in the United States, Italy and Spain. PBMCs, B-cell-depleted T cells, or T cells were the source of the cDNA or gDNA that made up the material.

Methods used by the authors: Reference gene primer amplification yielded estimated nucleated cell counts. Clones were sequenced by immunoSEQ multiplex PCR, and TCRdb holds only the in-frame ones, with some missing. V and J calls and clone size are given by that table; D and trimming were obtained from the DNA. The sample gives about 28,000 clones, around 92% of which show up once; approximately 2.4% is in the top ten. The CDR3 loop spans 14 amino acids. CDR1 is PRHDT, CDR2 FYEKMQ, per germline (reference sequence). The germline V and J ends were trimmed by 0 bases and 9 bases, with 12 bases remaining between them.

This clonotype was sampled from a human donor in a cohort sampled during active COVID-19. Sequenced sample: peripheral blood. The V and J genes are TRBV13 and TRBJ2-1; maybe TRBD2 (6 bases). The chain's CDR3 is CASSLGLPGVEQFF. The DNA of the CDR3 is TGTGCCAGCAGCTTAGGCCTTCCGGGGGTTGAGCAGTTCTTC.